These T cell receptor beta chains were read from a single sample in a study of patients and donors after allogeneic stem cell transplantation. TCRdb independently ran MiXCR on the RT-PCR reads; one entry per CDR3 protein. The sample includes 150,000 to 200,000 distinct CDR3 sequences, roughly 30% of them seen just once. The sequencing sample was made of blood, either unsorted or a sorted T cell fraction (not recorded which). The source is a human donor who was either an allogeneic HSCT recipient or a stem cell or donor lymphocyte infusion donor (not recorded which). It is not recorded whose cells these are; they may come from a transplant donor. Both conserved end residues are trimmed from each CDR3. Fields, in order: V gene, J gene, CDR3 protein.

>TRBV6-5|TRBJ2-7
ASSYEIGQGTYEQY
>TRBV7-9|TRBJ1-5
ASSSMDRTNQPQH
>TRBV3-1|TRBJ1-6
ASSQSYGANSPLH
>TRBV28|TRBJ2-7
ASSPQGVFWTGAYEQY
>TRBV12-3/TRBV12-4|TRBJ2-2
ASSPTTGVLRVNTGELF
>TRBV7-2|TRBJ1-6
ASSLYARTDSPLH
>TRBV6-2/TRBV6-3|TRBJ2-3
ASSQARSWMQY
>TRBV9|TRBJ2-7
ASSVGDRVNEQY
>TRBV20-1|TRBJ1-2
SARGWTADGYT
>TRBV5-5|TRBJ2-7
ASSLTGVEQY
>TRBV27|TRBJ2-1
ASRGELYNEQF
>TRBV10-3|TRBJ2-7
AIRETGAYHEQY
>TRBV28|TRBJ2-1
ASISPGTRKF
>TRBV29-1|TRBJ1-1
SVASGTGVEAF
>TRBV29-1|TRBJ2-1
SVDLRLAENEQF
>TRBV20-1|TRBJ2-1
SARGLAENEQF
>TRBV30|TRBJ1-1
AWSSFTEAF
>TRBV7-6|TRBJ2-5
ASTLDLQKETQY
>TRBV5-1|TRBJ1-2
ASSLYSGGRNYGYT
>TRBV11-2|TRBJ2-1
ASSLRPDTYNEQF
>TRBV10-3|TRBJ1-1
AISDPSKNTEAF
>TRBV11-2|TRBJ1-2
ASSLSVEGPDGYT
>TRBV2|TRBJ2-2
ASSNPAGTNTGELF
>TRBV29-1|TRBJ2-1
SPALLAGGPRSSYNEQF
>TRBV27|TRBJ2-1
ASSPVLNAVRNEQF
>TRBV19|TRBJ2-7
ASSPARDYEQY
>TRBV27|TRBJ2-5
ASRRRERETQY
>TRBV6-2/TRBV6-3|TRBJ1-1
ASSYGSRAAF
>TRBV20-1|TRBJ2-1
SAPDSGRGDNEQF
>TRBV24-1|TRBJ2-3
ATWTGRTICTDTQY
>TRBV25-1|TRBJ2-1
ASRDSGRRYEQF
>TRBV9|TRBJ1-2
ASRDGDYGYT
>TRBV12-3/TRBV12-4|TRBJ2-7
ASSSLAGTYEQY
>TRBV4-1|TRBJ1-5
ASSQERAISNQPQH
>TRBV6-5|TRBJ2-5
ASSYSTRNLQTQY
>TRBV7-9|TRBJ2-2
ASSPPPGLVPAGELF
>TRBV2|TRBJ2-3
ASIRGDTQY
>TRBV12-3/TRBV12-4|TRBJ2-1
ASSFGGGYYNEQF
>TRBV5-1|TRBJ2-7
ASSLRNGLTVYEQY
>TRBV10-2|TRBJ2-1
ASSVASGGNEQF
>TRBV29-1|TRBJ2-7
SAKGLLTYEQY
>TRBV7-2|TRBJ2-2
ASRARGTGELF
>TRBV6-5|TRBJ1-6
ASSYSNRGAFLPLH
>TRBV12-3/TRBV12-4|TRBJ1-6
ASSLASGRGNSPLH
>TRBV5-6|TRBJ1-2
ASSPYRQGRDGYT
>TRBV27|TRBJ2-7
ASSFLGASYEQY
>TRBV9|TRBJ2-1
ASSGGTTYNEQF
>TRBV4-1|TRBJ2-7
ASSQALAGSYEQY
>TRBV12-3/TRBV12-4|TRBJ2-2
ASSLDSFTGELF
>TRBV5-1|TRBJ2-6
ASSLPGSSGANVLT
>TRBV4-3|TRBJ2-2
ASSQDHITGELF
>TRBV29-1|TRBJ2-5
SVRDIIGTQY
>TRBV20-1|TRBJ1-5
SARPEDRGNQPQH
>TRBV27|TRBJ2-7
ASGYYEQY
>TRBV27|TRBJ2-7
ASSLARKPSTEQY
>TRBV18|TRBJ1-5
ASRGTADYSNQPQH
>TRBV3-1|TRBJ2-5
AAPLRETQY
>TRBV20-1|TRBJ1-4
SAWGREKLF
>TRBV2|TRBJ1-5
ASSEGVSVATHQPQH